The 31 T cell receptor beta chains below come from one sample, sequenced in a study of shared clonotypes between healthy human individuals. Sequencing was performed with immunoSEQ multiplex PCR; in TCRdb, only in-frame clones are kept and a portion is missing. The sample contains roughly 2 million clones, 95% of which appear only once. The sequenced sample was naive CD4+ T cells sorted from blood. The subset denotes: CD45RA+ positively selected. The receptors derive from a man between 18 and 35 years old in good health.

This chain uses TRBV10-3 with TRBJ2-1; 11 nucleotides agree with TRBD2. The CDR3 runs 16 residues. The V gene's germline CDR1 is ENHRY and CDR2 SYGVKD. V lost 0 bases to trimming and J lost 10 bases; unmatched junction nucleotides: 8. CDR3 in amino acids: CAISESMGTSGTEQFF. DNA for the CDR3: TGTGCCATCAGTGAGTCTATGGGGACTAGCGGCACCGAGCAGTTCTTC.

To note about this clone: Other DNA sequences of this sample code for an identical CDR3. V usage is TRBV5-1 and J usage is TRBJ1-5; D is possibly TRBD1 (5 bases). Between the trimmed V and J ends, which lost 4 bases and 3 bases, there was a span of 11 bases. The CDR3 runs to 14 residues. Germline V CDR1 and CDR2: SGHRS, YFSETQ. Written as DNA, the CDR3 is TGCGCCAGCAGCCCCTCGGGGGACAATCAGCCCCAGCATTTT. Encoded protein: CASSPSGDNQPQHF.

The CDR3 reads CASSLPGNTGELFF. DNA for the CDR3: TGTGCCAGCAGTTTACCTGGGAACACCGGGGAGCTGTTTTTT. The rearrangement uses TRBV27 and TRBJ2-2; no reliable D call. The germline V and J ends were trimmed by 2 bases and 1 base, with 5 bases remaining between them. This CDR3 comprises 14 residues. Germline V gene data show CDR1 as MNHEY and CDR2 as SMNVEV (reference sequence).

The gene calls are TRBV5-1 and TRBJ2-5; 9 positions agree with TRBD1. The CDR3 sequence is 16 residues long. Germline V gives CDR1 SGHRS, CDR2 YFSETQ. V shed 4 bases, J shed 0 bases, and the junction held 7 bases outside the gene matches. CDR3: CASSNRDRAYQETQYF. CDR3 nucleotides: TGCGCCAGCAGCAACCGGGACAGGGCCTACCAAGAGACCCAGTACTTC. The complete variable domain, with remaining parts taken from reference TRBV5-1 and TRBJ2-5, reads KAGVTQTPRYLIKTRGQQVTLSCSPISGHRSVSWYQQTPGQGLQFLFEYFSETQRNKGNFPGRFSGRQFSNSRSEMNVSTLELGDSALYLCASSNRDRAYQETQYFGPGTRLLVL.

V is TRBV2 and J is TRBJ2-7, with D perhaps matching TRBD1 (5 bases). The CDR3 has 12 amino acids. Germline V gene data show CDR1 as SNHLY and CDR2 as FYNNEI. V lost 6 bases and J lost 2, with 8 bases in between. The DNA of the CDR3 is TGTGCCAGCAGCAGGGTTCCCTACGAGCAGTACTTC. Residues: CASSRVPYEQYF.

The chain uses TRBV7-8 and TRBJ2-3; 7 bases map to TRBD1. The CDR3 is made up of 15 amino acids. CDR1 and CDR2 from the germline V gene are SGHVS and FQNEAQ. Losses at the gene ends were 5 bases for V and 2 bases for J; bases not matched to a gene: 7. The DNA of the CDR3 is TGTGCCAGCAGCGCGAGACAGGGCCTCACAGATACGCAGTATTTT. The encoded protein is CASSARQGLTDTQYF.

This chain joins TRBV6-1 and TRBJ2-4, with 9 nucleotides matching TRBD2. Germline V gene sequence: CDR1 MNHNS, CDR2 SASEGT. With 4 bases clipped from V and 5 bases from J, the junction kept 15 bases outside the gene matches. This CDR3 contains 18 residues. CDR3 loop: CASSVQFGSGSLENIQYF. In DNA, the CDR3 is TGTGCCAGCAGTGTTCAGTTTGGTAGCGGGAGTCTGGAAAACATTCAGTACTTC.

V usage is TRBV11-2 and J usage is TRBJ2-5; 9 bases are shared with TRBD1. The J segment lost 5 bases and the V segment lost 5 bases, leaving 9 bases of the junction unmatched. CDR3 size: 15 residues. Germline CDR1 is SGHAT and CDR2 is FQNNGV. The DNA of the CDR3 is TGTGCCAGCAGCACGAAGACAGGGGGAAAGGAGACCCAGTACTTC. It translates to CASSTKTGGKETQYF.

V and J are TRBV18 and TRBJ1-4; perhaps TRBD1 as D (5 bases). V shed 6 bases and J shed 5 bases, with 7 bases lying between them. CDR3 length: 12 residues. CDR1 KGHSH and CDR2 LQKENI come from the germline V gene. CDR3 residues: CASSTENEKLFF. CDR3 coding DNA: TGTGCCAGCTCGACAGAAAATGAAAAACTGTTTTTT.

The gene calls are TRBV5-1 and TRBJ1-4; D is possibly TRBD1 (5 bases). The CDR3 consists of 18 residues. The germline V gene encodes CDR1 SGHRS and CDR2 YFSETQ. Trimming left V 0 bases short and J 0 bases short, with 15 bases between. CDR3 nucleotides: TGCGCCAGCAGCTTGGCAGGGTCGCAGACCGCAACTAATGAAAAACTGTTTTTT. Its protein is CASSLAGSQTATNEKLFF. The full variable domain, with the rest looked up from reference TRBV5-1 and TRBJ1-4, is KAGVTQTPRYLIKTRGQQVTLSCSPISGHRSVSWYQQTPGQGLQFLFEYFSETQRNKGNFPGRFSGRQFSNSRSEMNVSTLELGDSALYLCASSLAGSQTATNEKLFFGSGTQLSVL.

CDR3 residues: CASSPYTGGSYNEQFF. As DNA, the CDR3 is TGTGCCAGCTCACCCTACACAGGGGGCTCCTACAATGAGCAGTTCTTC. The rearrangement uses TRBV18 and TRBJ2-1; 8 bases agree with TRBD1. The V gene's germline CDR1 is KGHSH and CDR2 LQKENI. This CDR3 has 16 residues. Germline trimming cut 3 bases from V and 0 bases from J; bases unmatched to any gene: 4.

The gene calls are TRBV5-4 and TRBJ1-2; maybe TRBD1 (5 bases). CDR1 is SGHNT and CDR2 is YYREEE in the germline V gene (reference sequence). This CDR3 contains 16 residues. Between the trimmed V and J ends, which lost 0 bases and 4 bases, there was a span of 16 bases. DNA of the CDR3: TGTGCCAGCAGCTTGGAAGGGGCAGGAGACTCCTATGGCTACACCTTC. Its protein product is CASSLEGAGDSYGYTF. Complete variable domain (other parts from reference TRBV5-4 and TRBJ1-2): ETGVTQSPTHLIKTRGQQVTLRCSSQSGHNTVSWYQQALGQGPQFIFQYYREEENGRGNFPPRFSGLQFPNYSSELNVNALELDDSALYLCASSLEGAGDSYGYTFGSGTRLTVV.

The V gene is TRBV28, the J gene TRBJ1-6; D perhaps matches TRBD1 (5 bases). The germline V gene has CDR1 MDHEN and CDR2 SYDVKM. The CDR3 loop spans 14 amino acids. V lost 3 bases and J 11 bases, leaving 14 bases between the germline ends. As DNA, the CDR3 is TGTGCCAGCAGTTTCGGGTATCAGGGTGCACCCCTCCACTTT. It codes for CASSFGYQGAPLHF.

This clone appeared once. The genes are TRBV11-2 and TRBJ2-7; 12 positions match TRBD2. The CDR3 extends over 17 amino acids. Germline CDR1 and CDR2: SGHAT and FQNNGV. V shed 1 base, J shed 7 bases, and the junction held 11 bases outside the gene matches. CDR3 amino acids: CASSLVGLAGGPREQYF. The CDR3 DNA sequence: TGTGCCAGCAGCTTAGTTGGCCTAGCGGGAGGGCCGAGGGAGCAGTACTTC.

This sequence joins TRBV10-3 and TRBJ2-7, with D unclear. Germline CDR1 is ENHRY and CDR2 is SYGVKD. The CDR3 has 15 residues. V dropped 6 bases and J dropped 2 bases, with 17 bases sitting between them. This CDR3 reads CAISPPGSAPYEQYF. CDR3 DNA: TGTGCCATCAGCCCCCCCGGATCAGCCCCCTACGAGCAGTACTTC.

The rearrangement links TRBV18 to TRBJ1-1, with D unresolved. The V end lost 2 bases, the J end lost 0 bases, and 7 bases lay between the germline ends. Germline V gene sequence: CDR1 KGHSH, CDR2 LQKENI. The CDR3 consists of 14 residues. The CDR3 sequence is CASSPDSVNTEAFF. The CDR3 bases are TGTGCCAGCTCACCAGATTCAGTGAACACTGAAGCTTTCTTT. The full variable domain, completed using reference TRBV18 and TRBJ1-1, is NAGVMQNPRHLVRRRGQEARLRCSPMKGHSHVYWYRQLPEEGLKFMVYLQKENIIDESGMPKERFSAEFPKEGPSILRIQQVVRGDSAAYFCASSPDSVNTEAFFGQGTRLTVV.

Only one count was recorded for this clone. V usage is TRBV11-2 and J usage is TRBJ2-3; a weak D match, TRBD2 (6 bases). Trimming cost V 5 bases and J 4 bases, with 16 bases left between them. CDR1 is SGHAT and CDR2 is FQNNGV in the germline V gene. There are 15 residues in the CDR3. CDR3 protein: CASSPPSWGADTQYF. CDR3 nucleotide sequence: TGTGCCAGCAGCCCACCTTCATGGGGGGCAGATACGCAGTATTTT.

The V call is TRBV6-5, the J call TRBJ2-6, with D hard to call. CDR3 size: 15 residues. Between the trimmed V and J ends, which lost 5 bases and 0 bases, there was a span of 8 bases. CDR1 MNHEY and CDR2 SVGAGI come from the germline V gene. CDR3 residues: CASSRGHSGANVLTF. The CDR3 DNA sequence: TGTGCCAGCAGTCGCGGCCACTCTGGGGCCAACGTCCTGACTTTC.

V gene TRBV19 combines with J gene TRBJ2-5; D may be TRBD2 (6 bases). Trimming stripped 4 bases from V and 2 bases from J, with 8 bases between. This CDR3 has 13 amino acids. Germline lookup yields CDR1 LNHDA and CDR2 SQIVND (reference sequence). Here the CDR3 DNA reads TGTGCCAGTAGTAGCGGGATACAAGAGACCCAGTACTTC. It codes for CASSSGIQETQYF.

On this clone itself: The same CDR3 also results from other DNA sequences found in this sample. The rearrangement links TRBV10-1 to TRBJ2-3; D may be TRBD1 (6 bases). Per germline, CDR1 WNHNN and CDR2 SYGVQD (reference sequence). Deletions cut 0 bases from V and 0 bases from J, with 7 bases between. The CDR3 contains 15 residues. This chain's CDR3 is CASSESRGSTDTQYF. The CDR3 DNA sequence: TGCGCCAGCAGTGAGTCGAGGGGGAGCACAGATACGCAGTATTTT.

J is TRBJ1-1 and V is TRBV5-6; 8 bases line up with TRBD1. This CDR3 spans 13 amino acids. Germline V gene sequence: CDR1 SGHDT, CDR2 YYEEEE. J gave up 10 bases and V 3 bases, and 8 bases lay outside the gene matches. The CDR3 nucleotides are TGTGCCAGCAGCTACGGACAGGGCTCTGGAGCTTTCTTT. It specifies CASSYGQGSGAFF.

This clone was seen only a few times. The chain recombines TRBV10-3 with TRBJ2-1; D is ambiguous. The CDR3 is made up of 12 amino acids. Germline CDR1 reads ENHRY; CDR2 reads SYGVKD. V shed 0 bases and J shed 11 bases, with 8 bases lying between them. CDR3 residues: CAISESGRQQFF. The CDR3, as DNA: TGTGCCATCAGTGAGTCGGGCAGGCAGCAGTTCTTC.

As regards this clone: Distinct nucleotide sequences in the sample also encode this CDR3. J is TRBJ1-2 and V is TRBV6-1; D call uncertain. The CDR3 has 12 amino acids. Deletions cut 3 bases from V and 1 base from J, with 3 bases between. From germline, CDR1 is MNHNS and CDR2 SASEGT. CDR3 DNA sequence: TGTGCCAGCAGTGATAGTAACTATGGCTACACCTTC. Translating gives CASSDSNYGYTF.

The genes are TRBV5-4 and TRBJ2-2; 8 bases agree with TRBD1. CDR1 is SGHNT and CDR2 is YYREEE in the germline V gene (reference sequence). CDR3 length: 16 residues. V shed 0 bases and J 4 bases; nucleotides not matched to a gene: 5. The CDR3 region has the DNA TGTGCCAGCAGCTTGGGTCAGGGGGCGGGCACCGGGGAGCTGTTTTTT. Encoded protein: CASSLGQGAGTGELFF.

The gene calls are TRBV7-6 and TRBJ1-6; 9 bases fit TRBD1. CDR1 and CDR2 from the germline V gene are SGHVS and FNYEAQ. The trim removed 1 base at V and 0 bases at J, leaving 7 bases unmatched. The CDR3 covers 19 residues. The CDR3 DNA follows: TGTGCCAGCAGCTTAGGGGGGACAGGGCAGAGCTCCTATAATTCACCCCTCCACTTT. Amino acid sequence: CASSLGGTGQSSYNSPLHF. Using reference TRBV7-6 and TRBJ1-6 for the parts outside the CDR3, the full variable domain is GAGVSQSPRYKVTKRGQDVALRCDPISGHVSLYWYRQALGQGPEFLTYFNYEAQQDKSGLPNDRFSAERPEGSISTLTIQRTEQRDSAMYRCASSLGGTGQSSYNSPLHFGNGTRLTVT.

The CDR3 region has the DNA TGTGCCAGCAGCTTGCAGGGGACGGGACTTTACGAGCAGTACTTC. Translating gives CASSLQGTGLYEQYF. The gene calls are TRBV5-6 and TRBJ2-7, with D perhaps assigned TRBD1 or TRBD2 (6 bases each). The CDR3 runs 15 residues. V shed 1 base and J shed 4 bases, with 15 bases lying between them. Germline V lookup: CDR1 SGHDT, CDR2 YYEEEE.

The chain links TRBV7-3 to TRBJ1-1; D ambiguous. V was shortened by 1 base and J by 11 bases, with 11 bases between the two germline ends. The CDR3 runs 12 residues. Germline values: CDR1 SGHTA, CDR2 FQGTGA. The CDR3 nucleotides read TGTGCCAGCAGCTTAATGGGTCAGCGGGCTTTCTTT. Translation: CASSLMGQRAFF. Full variable domain (missing parts from reference TRBV7-3 and TRBJ1-1): GAGVSQTPSNKVTEKGKYVELRCDPISGHTALYWYRQSLGQGPEFLIYFQGTGAADDSGLPNDRFFAVRPEGSVSTLKIQRTERGDSAVYLCASSLMGQRAFFGQGTRLTVV.

The chain recombines TRBV6-5 with TRBJ2-4; D uncertain. CDR3 length equals 15 residues. V lost 4 bases, J lost 0 bases, and 10 bases lay in between. Germline V lookup: CDR1 MNHEY, CDR2 SVGAGI. CDR3 DNA sequence: TGTGCCAGCAGTTCCCCCGCCGTAGCCAAAAACATTCAGTACTTC. Its translation is CASSSPAVAKNIQYF.

This rearrangement joins TRBV28 to TRBJ1-2; 7 positions agree with TRBD1. Germline V CDR1 and CDR2: MDHEN, SYDVKM. V dropped 5 bases and J dropped 5; count of bases not matched to a gene: 8. The CDR3 runs 14 residues. In DNA, the CDR3 is TGTGCCAGCAGTGGACAGGCGTACCCTTATGGCTACACCTTC. As protein: CASSGQAYPYGYTF.

The count of this clone is one. The CDR3 reads CASRRIGRDPHNEQFF. Here the CDR3 DNA reads TGTGCCAGCAGAAGGATTGGGAGGGATCCACACAATGAGCAGTTCTTC. The rearrangement uses TRBV11-2 and TRBJ2-1, with 7 positions matching TRBD2. The CDR3 is 16 amino acids. V trimming: 6 bases; J trimming: 5 bases; junction bases outside the gene matches: 13. Germline V gene data show CDR1 as SGHAT and CDR2 as FQNNGV.

This clone appeared once. V gene TRBV7-9 combines with J gene TRBJ1-1; TRBD1 might be the D (5 bases). The germline V and J ends were trimmed by 5 bases and 4 bases, with 14 bases remaining between them. Germline CDR1 SEHNR, CDR2 FQNEAQ (reference sequence). The CDR3 is 14 amino acids. The CDR3 DNA reads as TGTGCCAGCAGCGCCCAGGGAGGACGCACTGAAGCTTTCTTT. Its translation is CASSAQGGRTEAFF.